The rows below give T cell receptor beta chains drawn from one sample of a study of blood T cell repertoires in COVID-19. Assay: immunoSEQ multiplex PCR; the TCRdb copy retains only in-frame clones and omits some. Seen here are some 250,000 clones, roughly 84% observed once, and the top ten hold 2.5% to 3.5%. Sequencing input: peripheral blood. Receptors originate from a woman under 30 with acute or convalescent COVID-19. Each CDR3 is given with its conserved first and last residue. D genes are given only for firm matches. Clone size, where shown, is once, few, many, or a class for clones that have expanded.

J gene	clone size	D gene	V gene	CDR3 DNA	CDR3 protein
TRBJ1-4	NA	NA	TRBV21-1	TGTGCCAGCAGCAAACAGGGGGCTGAAAAACTGTTTTTT	CASSKQGAEKLFF
TRBJ1-2	NA	NA	TRBV7-9	TGTGCCAGCAGCCCGTCCTCCCCTTCCCTCTATGGCTACACCTTC	CASSPSSPSLYGYTF
TRBJ2-1	NA	TRBD2	TRBV2	TGTGCCACCAAGGGACTAGCGGTTGGATACAATGAGCAGTTCTTC	CATKGLAVGYNEQFF
TRBJ2-7	NA	TRBD2	TRBV4-2	TGTGCCAGCAGCCAACCGGGACTAGCGGGAGTGAACTCCTACGAGCAGTACTTC	CASSQPGLAGVNSYEQYF
TRBJ2-5	NA	NA	TRBV7-3	TGTGCCAGCAGCCCTCAGGGAGGTGAGACCCAGTACTTC	CASSPQGGETQYF
TRBJ2-5	NA	NA	TRBV20-1	TGCAGTGCTAGTGGCTACAGGAAAGAGACCCAGTACTTC	CSASGYRKETQYF
TRBJ2-3	NA	TRBD2	TRBV6-5	TGTGCCAGCACCCATGGGCGGGAGATCCCAGATACGCAGTATTTT	CASTHGREIPDTQYF
TRBJ2-3	NA	NA	TRBV19	TGTGCCAGTAGTCGCCCATCTAAGAGCACAGATACGCAGTATTTT	CASSRPSKSTDTQYF
TRBJ1-1	NA	NA	TRBV6-1	TGTGCCAGCAGTCCCCGGCGGGACACTGAAGCTTTCTTT	CASSPRRDTEAFF
TRBJ2-7	NA	NA	TRBV19	TGTGCCAGTAGTATCTTAGCGGAAACCTACGAGCAGTACTTC	CASSILAETYEQYF
TRBJ2-5	NA	TRBD2	TRBV30	TGTGCCGGTACTAGGACTAGCGGGACTTACCAAGAGACCCAGTACTTC	CAGTRTSGTYQETQYF
TRBJ1-5	once	TRBD1	TRBV6-5	TGTGCCAGCAGGAATAGTGGGACAGGGGGCCAGCCCCAGCATTTT	CASRNSGTGGQPQHF
TRBJ2-1	NA	NA	TRBV20-1	TGCAGTGCTAGTCCGGAGTCCTACAATGAGCAGTTCTTC	CSASPESYNEQFF
TRBJ2-2	NA	TRBD2	TRBV11-2	TGTGCCAGCAGCTTAGTACTAGCGGGCGCGAACACCGGGGAGCTGTTTTTT	CASSLVLAGANTGELFF
TRBJ2-3	NA	NA	TRBV3-1/TRBV3-2	TGTGCCAGCAGCCAAGACATGGCCACAGATACGCAGTATTTT	CASSQDMATDTQYF
TRBJ2-1	NA	NA	TRBV18	TGTGCCAGCTCACCCCTCCTAAGGGAGTATGAGCAGTTCTTC	CASSPLLREYEQFF
TRBJ1-1	NA	TRBD1	TRBV7-9	TGTGCCAGCACCGACCAAAACGACAGGGCCAACACTGAAGCTTTCTTT	CASTDQNDRANTEAFF
TRBJ1-6	NA	NA	TRBV11-1	TGTGCCAGCAGCTTAGCTCTTCGGGGAGATAATTCACCCCTCCACTTT	CASSLALRGDNSPLHF
TRBJ2-7	NA	TRBD2	TRBV3-1/TRBV3-2	TGTGCCAGCAGCCAAGGAGAACCGGGAGGGTTATACGAGCAGTACTTC	CASSQGEPGGLYEQYF
TRBJ1-5	few	NA	TRBV20-1	TGCAGTGCTAGTCCCGGGGGGGGTACTCAGCCCCAGCATTTT	CSASPGGGTQPQHF
TRBJ2-3	many	TRBD1	TRBV7-9	TGTGCCAGCAGCTTAGGGTTGGGACAGACCACAGATACGCAGTATTTT	CASSLGLGQTTDTQYF
TRBJ2-7	NA	NA	TRBV28	TGTGCCACCATTAGCGCCTACTACGAGCAGTACTTC	CATISAYYEQYF
TRBJ2-7	NA	NA	TRBV27	TGTGCCAGCAGTCCCGGAGGAAATGGCTACGAGCAGTACTTC	CASSPGGNGYEQYF
TRBJ1-2	NA	TRBD1	TRBV9	TGTGCCAGCACCGGACAGGAGACGCACTATGGCTACACCTTC	CASTGQETHYGYTF
TRBJ2-1	NA	NA	TRBV12-3/TRBV12-4	TGTGCCAGCCGGGACACTTACAATGAGCAGTTCTTC	CASRDTYNEQFF
TRBJ2-1	NA	TRBD2	TRBV6-5	TGTGCCAGCAGGCCCCCACTAGCGGGGCTGCAGTTCTTC	CASRPPLAGLQFF
TRBJ2-1	NA	NA	TRBV5-4	TGTGCCAGCAGTTTTATAAATGAGCAGTTCTTC	CASSFINEQFF
TRBJ2-7	NA	TRBD1	TRBV12-3/TRBV12-4	TGTGCCAGCAGTGGGACAGGGGGGTACGAGCAGTACTTC	CASSGTGGYEQYF
TRBJ1-6	NA	TRBD1	TRBV2	TGTGCCAGCAGAGTAACAGGGGATAATTCACCCCTCCACTTT	CASRVTGDNSPLHF
TRBJ2-7	NA	TRBD2	TRBV19	TGTGCCAGTAGTAGTAGCGGGAGTTCTAACGAGCAGTACTTC	CASSSSGSSNEQYF
TRBJ1-1	NA	TRBD1	TRBV5-4	TGTGCCAGCAGCTTGGGGACAGGGTTTAACACTGAAGCTTTCTTT	CASSLGTGFNTEAFF
TRBJ1-6	NA	TRBD1	TRBV30	TGTGCCTGGAACAGGGGGTATTCACCCCTCCACTTT	CAWNRGYSPLHF
TRBJ1-1	NA	TRBD1	TRBV6-2/TRBV6-3	TGTGCCAGCAGTTACAAAGGGGGCTACACTGAAGCTTTCTTT	CASSYKGGYTEAFF
TRBJ2-7	NA	TRBD2	TRBV4-3	TGCGCCAGCAGCCAACTAGCGGGAGGGGGCGAGCAGTACTTC	CASSQLAGGGEQYF
TRBJ2-7	few	NA	TRBV24-1	TGTGCCACCAGTGATACCTACAGCTACGAGCAGTACTTC	CATSDTYSYEQYF
TRBJ2-5	NA	NA	TRBV4-2	TGTGCCAGCAGCCCCGGGAGTGAGACCCAGTACTTC	CASSPGSETQYF
TRBJ2-6	NA	TRBD2	TRBV9	TGTGCCAGCAGCCCCCCGGGCGGGAGGTCTGGGGCCAACGTCCTGACTTTC	CASSPPGGRSGANVLTF
TRBJ2-7	NA	TRBD2	TRBV5-6	TGTGCCAGCATTGGACTAGCGGGCTACCGACGAGAGGAGCAGTACTTC	CASIGLAGYRREEQYF
TRBJ1-5	NA	TRBD1	TRBV19	TGTGCCAGTAGTATGAAGGACAGGGGGCCTCAGCCCCAGCATTTT	CASSMKDRGPQPQHF
TRBJ2-3	NA	NA	TRBV3-1/TRBV3-2	TGTGCCAGCAGCCCTAGCAGTTTACCCACAGATACGCAGTATTTT	CASSPSSLPTDTQYF
TRBJ2-3	NA	TRBD2	TRBV11-2	TGTGCCAGCAGCTTCGGGACTAGCGGGAGTCGGGTCACAGATACGCAGTATTTT	CASSFGTSGSRVTDTQYF
TRBJ2-2	NA	TRBD1	TRBV28	TGTGCCAGCAGTCGGACAGGGGCTTTGTTCGGGGAGCTGTTTTTT	CASSRTGALFGELFF
TRBJ2-7	NA	TRBD1	TRBV2	TGTGCCACGAAAGGGCAGGGGGCCCGGAACATGGGTTGGGAGCAGTACTTC	CATKGQGARNMGWEQYF
TRBJ1-2	NA	TRBD1	TRBV5-1	TGCGCCAGCAGCCCGGGACAGGGGAACTATGGCTACACCTTC	CASSPGQGNYGYTF
TRBJ2-7	once	NA	TRBV19	TGTGCCAGTAGCTCGGGACATAGCCTCTACGAGCAGTACTTC	CASSSGHSLYEQYF
TRBJ2-4	once	TRBD2	TRBV30	TGTGCCTGGAGTGTAGTTTCTAGCGGGAGGTCTAACATTCAGTACTTC	CAWSVVSSGRSNIQYF
TRBJ2-7	NA	TRBD1	TRBV3-1/TRBV3-2	TGTGCCAGCAGCCTCCGGGACAGGGGCTACGAGCAGTACTTC	CASSLRDRGYEQYF
TRBJ2-5	NA	TRBD2	TRBV7-9	TGTGCCAGCAGCTTACCTAAAGGACTAGCGAAAGAGACCCAGTACTTC	CASSLPKGLAKETQYF
TRBJ1-4	NA	NA	TRBV27	TGTGCCAGCAGGAGTAATGAAAAACTGTTTTTT	CASRSNEKLFF
TRBJ1-2	NA	NA	TRBV23-1	TGCGCCAGCAGTCAATCCCCCCAACTTTCGTGGAGCTATGGCTACACCTTC	CASSQSPQLSWSYGYTF